The next 4 T cell receptor beta chains were all read from a single sample in a study of cytomegalovirus exposure and HLA in healthy donors. The PCR contained 60 Vbeta and 13 Jbeta primers. Some clones are missing from TCRdb's copy, which holds only in-frame ones; the method was immunoSEQ multiplex PCR. Of just over 150,000 clones listed, more than 75% are singletons. The sample consisted of PBMCs. The receptors here all came from a woman in her late teens or twenties in good health and CMV-seronegative.

The CDR3 is CASSSTGARGETQYF. In DNA form, the CDR3 reads TGTGCCAGCAGCTCGACAGGGGCCAGGGGAGAGACCCAGTACTTC. The V gene is TRBV7-8, the J gene TRBJ2-5; 8 positions agree with TRBD1. The CDR3 covers 15 residues. Germline trimming cut 4 bases from V and 4 bases from J; bases unmatched to any gene: 8. Germline loops: CDR1 SGHVS, CDR2 FQNEAQ.

This clone was seen more than once but under ten times. J is TRBJ2-1 and V is TRBV7-9; 8 bases map to TRBD1. The CDR3 runs 13 residues. V lost 5 bases to trimming and J lost 6 bases; unmatched junction nucleotides: 3. CDR1 and CDR2 from the germline V gene are SEHNR and FQNEAQ (reference sequence). CDR3 in amino acids: CASSRTGINEQFF. The DNA of the CDR3 is TGTGCCAGCAGCCGGACAGGGATCAATGAGCAGTTCTTC.

The J gene is TRBJ1-2, the V gene TRBV9, with D possibly matching TRBD1 (5 bases). Trimming removed 0 bases from V and 0 bases from J, with 12 bases in between. This CDR3 is built from 16 residues. Germline loops: CDR1 SGDLS, CDR2 YYNGEE. CDR3 loop: CASSVATGLTNYGYTF. The CDR3 region has the DNA TGTGCCAGCAGCGTAGCCACAGGCCTTACTAACTATGGCTACACCTTC.

The V gene is TRBV6-6, the J gene TRBJ1-4; D is possibly TRBD1 (5 bases). This CDR3 comprises 15 residues. V lost 7 bases and J lost 4, with 16 bases in between. Germline CDR1 and CDR2: MNHNY and SVGAGI (reference sequence). The CDR3 DNA reads as TGTGCCAGCACTGGGACTTCGGTTGGTAATGAAAAACTGTTTTTT. It specifies CASTGTSVGNEKLFF.